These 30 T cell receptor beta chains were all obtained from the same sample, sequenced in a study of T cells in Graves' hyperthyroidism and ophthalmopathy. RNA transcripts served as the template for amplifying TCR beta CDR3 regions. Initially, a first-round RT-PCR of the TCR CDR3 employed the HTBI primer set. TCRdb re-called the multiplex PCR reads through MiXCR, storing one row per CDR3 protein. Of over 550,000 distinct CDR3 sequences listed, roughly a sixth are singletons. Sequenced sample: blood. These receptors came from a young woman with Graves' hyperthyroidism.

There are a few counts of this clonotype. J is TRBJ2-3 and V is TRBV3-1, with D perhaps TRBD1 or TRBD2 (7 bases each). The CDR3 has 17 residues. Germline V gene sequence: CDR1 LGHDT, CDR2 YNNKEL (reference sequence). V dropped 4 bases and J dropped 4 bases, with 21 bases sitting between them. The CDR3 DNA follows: TGTGCCAGCAGCCCAAGGGGGCGGGAGTTTATCCCAGATACGCAGTATTTT. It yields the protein CASSPRGREFIPDTQYF.

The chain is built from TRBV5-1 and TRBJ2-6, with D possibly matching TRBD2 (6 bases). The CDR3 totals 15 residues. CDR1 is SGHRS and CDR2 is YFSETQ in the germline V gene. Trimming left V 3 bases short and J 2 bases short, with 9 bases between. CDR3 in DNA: TGCGCCAGCAGCTCGGGGGACGCTGGGGCCAACGTCCTGACTTTC. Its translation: CASSSGDAGANVLTF.

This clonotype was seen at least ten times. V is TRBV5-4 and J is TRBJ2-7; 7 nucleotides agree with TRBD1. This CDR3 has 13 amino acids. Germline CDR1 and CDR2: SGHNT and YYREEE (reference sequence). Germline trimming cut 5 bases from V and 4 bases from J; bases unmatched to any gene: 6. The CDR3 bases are TGTGCCAGCAGTCGGGACAGCTATTACGAGCAGTACTTC. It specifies CASSRDSYYEQYF.

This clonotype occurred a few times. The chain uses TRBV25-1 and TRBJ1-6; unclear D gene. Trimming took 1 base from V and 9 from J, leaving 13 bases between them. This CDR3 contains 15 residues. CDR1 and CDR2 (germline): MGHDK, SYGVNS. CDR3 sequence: CASSESNSGRSPLHF. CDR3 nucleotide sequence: TGTGCCAGCAGTGAATCTAACAGCGGACGTTCACCCCTCCACTTT. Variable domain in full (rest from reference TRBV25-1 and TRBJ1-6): EADIYQTPRYLVIGTGKKITLECSQTMGHDKMYWYQQDPGMELHLIHYSYGVNSTEKGDLSSESTVSRIRTEHFPLTLESARPSHTSQYLCASSESNSGRSPLHFGNGTRLTVT.

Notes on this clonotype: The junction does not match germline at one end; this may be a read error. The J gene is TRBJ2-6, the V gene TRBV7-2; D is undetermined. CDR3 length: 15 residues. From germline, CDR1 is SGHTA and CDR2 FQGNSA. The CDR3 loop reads CASSQAGSGANVLTF. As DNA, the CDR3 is TGCGCCAGCAGCCAAGCCGGGTCTGGGGCCAACGTCCTGACTTTC.

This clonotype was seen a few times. As DNA, the CDR3 is TGTGCCAGCAGCTTAGCACAGGTAGACACTGAAGCTTTCTTT. This gives the protein CASSLAQVDTEAFF. This rearrangement joins TRBV11-2 to TRBJ1-1, with TRBD1 as a possible D gene (5 bases). Per the germline V gene, CDR1 is SGHAT and CDR2 is FQNNGV. Trimming took off 1 base at V and 3 bases at J, with 9 bases between the two ends. CDR3 length: 14 amino acids.

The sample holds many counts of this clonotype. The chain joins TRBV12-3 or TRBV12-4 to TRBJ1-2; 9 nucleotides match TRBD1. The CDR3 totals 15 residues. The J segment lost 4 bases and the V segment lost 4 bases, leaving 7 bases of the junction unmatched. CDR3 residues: CASSSSDRGPYGYTF. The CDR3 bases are TGTGCCAGCAGTTCCTCGGACAGGGGCCCCTATGGCTACACCTTC.

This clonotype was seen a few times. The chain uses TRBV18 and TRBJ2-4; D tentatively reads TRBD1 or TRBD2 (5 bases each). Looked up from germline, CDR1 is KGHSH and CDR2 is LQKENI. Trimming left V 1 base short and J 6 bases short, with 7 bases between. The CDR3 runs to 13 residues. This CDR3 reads CASSPQGRNIQYF. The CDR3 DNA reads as TGTGCCAGCTCACCACAGGGGAGAAACATTCAGTACTTC.

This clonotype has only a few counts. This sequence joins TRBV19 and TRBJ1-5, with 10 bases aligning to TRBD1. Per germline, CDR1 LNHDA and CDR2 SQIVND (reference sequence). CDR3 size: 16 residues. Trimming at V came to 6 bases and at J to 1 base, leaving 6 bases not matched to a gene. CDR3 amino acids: CASSRGTGASNQPQHF. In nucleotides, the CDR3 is TGTGCCAGTAGCCGGGGGACAGGGGCAAGCAATCAGCCCCAGCATTTT.

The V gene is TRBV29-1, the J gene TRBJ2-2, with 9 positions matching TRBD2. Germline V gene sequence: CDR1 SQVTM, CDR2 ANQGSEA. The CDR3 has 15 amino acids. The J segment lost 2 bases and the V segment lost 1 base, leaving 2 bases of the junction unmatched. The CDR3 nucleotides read TGCAGCGTTGAAGGTAGCGGGGGTAACACCGGGGAGCTGTTTTTT. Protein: CSVEGSGGNTGELFF.

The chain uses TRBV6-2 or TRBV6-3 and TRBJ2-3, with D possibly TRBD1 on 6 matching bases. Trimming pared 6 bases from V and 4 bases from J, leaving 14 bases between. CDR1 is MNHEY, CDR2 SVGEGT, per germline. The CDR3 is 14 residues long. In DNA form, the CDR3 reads TGTGCCAGCAGAACGAGACAGGCCCCAGATACGCAGTATTTT. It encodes CASRTRQAPDTQYF.

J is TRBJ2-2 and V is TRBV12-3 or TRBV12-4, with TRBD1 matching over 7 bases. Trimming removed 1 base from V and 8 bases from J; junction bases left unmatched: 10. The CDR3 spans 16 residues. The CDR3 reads CASSLVGTAPMGELFF. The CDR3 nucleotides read TGTGCCAGCAGTTTAGTCGGGACAGCCCCGATGGGGGAGCTGTTTTTT.

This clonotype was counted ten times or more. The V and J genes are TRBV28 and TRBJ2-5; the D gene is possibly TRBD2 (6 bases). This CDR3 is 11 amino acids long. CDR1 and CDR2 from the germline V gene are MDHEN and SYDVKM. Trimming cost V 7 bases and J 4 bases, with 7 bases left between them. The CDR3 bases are TGTGCCAGCAAGGGAGGAGAGACCCAGTACTTC. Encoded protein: CASKGGETQYF.

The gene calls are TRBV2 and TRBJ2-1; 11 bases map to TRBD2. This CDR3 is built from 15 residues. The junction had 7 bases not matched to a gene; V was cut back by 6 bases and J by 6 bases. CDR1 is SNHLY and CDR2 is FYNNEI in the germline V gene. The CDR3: CASSGRLAGSNEQFF. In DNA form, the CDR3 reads TGTGCCAGCAGCGGACGACTAGCGGGATCCAATGAGCAGTTCTTC.

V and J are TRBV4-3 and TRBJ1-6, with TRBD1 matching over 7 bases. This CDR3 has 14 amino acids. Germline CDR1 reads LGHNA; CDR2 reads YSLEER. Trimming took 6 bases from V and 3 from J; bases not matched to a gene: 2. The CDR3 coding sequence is TGCGCCAGCAGTGGGGACAGCTATAATTCACCCCTCCACTTT. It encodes CASSGDSYNSPLHF.

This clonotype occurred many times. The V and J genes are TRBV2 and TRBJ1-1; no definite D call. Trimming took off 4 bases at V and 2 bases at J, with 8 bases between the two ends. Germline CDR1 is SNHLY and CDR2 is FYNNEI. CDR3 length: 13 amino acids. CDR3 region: CASSGEINTEAFF. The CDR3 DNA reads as TGTGCCAGCAGTGGAGAAATTAACACTGAAGCTTTCTTT.

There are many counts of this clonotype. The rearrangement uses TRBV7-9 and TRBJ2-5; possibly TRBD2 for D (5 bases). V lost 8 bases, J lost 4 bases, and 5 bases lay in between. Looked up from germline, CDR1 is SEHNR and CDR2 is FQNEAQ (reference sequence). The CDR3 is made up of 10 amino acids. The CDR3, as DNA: TGTGCCAGCGGACTAGAGACCCAGTACTTC. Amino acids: CASGLETQYF.

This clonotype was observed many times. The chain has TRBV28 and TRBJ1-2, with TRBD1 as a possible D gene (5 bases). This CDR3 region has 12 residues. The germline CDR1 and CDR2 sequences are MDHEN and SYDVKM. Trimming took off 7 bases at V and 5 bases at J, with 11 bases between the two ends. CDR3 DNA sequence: TGTGCCAGCAACCGGGCAGGGTATGGCTACACCTTC. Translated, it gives CASNRAGYGYTF.

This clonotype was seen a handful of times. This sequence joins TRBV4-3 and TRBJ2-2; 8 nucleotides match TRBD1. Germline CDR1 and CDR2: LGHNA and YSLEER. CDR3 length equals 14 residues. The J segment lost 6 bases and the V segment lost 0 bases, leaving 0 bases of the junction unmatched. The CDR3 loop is CASSQETGAGELFF. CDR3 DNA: TGCGCCAGCAGCCAAGAGACAGGGGCCGGGGAGCTGTTTTTT.

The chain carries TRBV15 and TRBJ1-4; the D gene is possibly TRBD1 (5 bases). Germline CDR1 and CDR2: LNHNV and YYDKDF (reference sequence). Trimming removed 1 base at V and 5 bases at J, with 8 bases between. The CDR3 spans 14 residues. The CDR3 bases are TGTGCCACCAGCAGAGGACGGACAAATGAAAAACTGTTTTTT. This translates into CATSRGRTNEKLFF. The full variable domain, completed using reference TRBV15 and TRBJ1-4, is DAMVIQNPRYQVTQFGKPVTLSCSQTLNHNVMYWYQQKSSQAPKLLFHYYDKDFNNEADTPDNFQSRRPNTSFCFLDIRSPGLGDTAMYLCATSRGRTNEKLFFGSGTQLSVL.

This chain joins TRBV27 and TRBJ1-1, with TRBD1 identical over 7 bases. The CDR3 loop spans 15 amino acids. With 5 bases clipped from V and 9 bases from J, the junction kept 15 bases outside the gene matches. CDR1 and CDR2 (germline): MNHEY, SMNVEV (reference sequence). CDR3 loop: CASSRQGRDIPKAFF. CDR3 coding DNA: TGTGCCAGCAGTCGACAGGGAAGGGATATACCTAAAGCTTTCTTT.

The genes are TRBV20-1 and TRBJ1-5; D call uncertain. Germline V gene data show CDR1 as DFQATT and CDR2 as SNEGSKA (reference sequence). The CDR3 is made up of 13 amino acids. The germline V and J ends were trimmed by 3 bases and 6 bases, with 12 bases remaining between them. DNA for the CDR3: TGCAGTGCTAGGCCTCAGACTGGTCAGCCCCAGCATTTT. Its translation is CSARPQTGQPQHF.

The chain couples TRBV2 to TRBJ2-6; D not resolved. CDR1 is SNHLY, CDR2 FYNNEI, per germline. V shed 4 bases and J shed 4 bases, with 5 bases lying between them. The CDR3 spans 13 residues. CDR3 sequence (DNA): TGTGCCAGCAGTGGCCGGGGGGCCAACGTCCTGACTTTC. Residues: CASSGRGANVLTF.

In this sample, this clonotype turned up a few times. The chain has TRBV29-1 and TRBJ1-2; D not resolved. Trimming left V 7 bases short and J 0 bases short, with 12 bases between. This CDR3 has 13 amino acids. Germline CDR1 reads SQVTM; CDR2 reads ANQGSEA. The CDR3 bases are TGCAGCGCCGGTTTAATCGCTAACTATGGCTACACCTTC. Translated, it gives CSAGLIANYGYTF.

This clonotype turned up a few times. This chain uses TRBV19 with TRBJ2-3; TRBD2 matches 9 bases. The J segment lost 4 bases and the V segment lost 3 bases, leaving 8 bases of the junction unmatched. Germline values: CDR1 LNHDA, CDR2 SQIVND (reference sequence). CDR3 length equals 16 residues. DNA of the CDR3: TGTGCCAGTAGTATGGGTCGACTAGCGGTGGCAGATACGCAGTATTTT. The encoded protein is CASSMGRLAVADTQYF.

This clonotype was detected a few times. The CDR3 is CAIALAGNDEQFF. As DNA, the CDR3 is TGTGCCATAGCACTAGCGGGGAACGATGAGCAGTTCTTC. J is TRBJ2-1 and V is TRBV10-3, with 10 nucleotides matching TRBD2. Germline CDR1 and CDR2: ENHRY and SYGVKD. The CDR3 totals 13 residues. After removal of 9 bases from V and 8 bases from J, the junction contained 7 bases not matched to a gene.

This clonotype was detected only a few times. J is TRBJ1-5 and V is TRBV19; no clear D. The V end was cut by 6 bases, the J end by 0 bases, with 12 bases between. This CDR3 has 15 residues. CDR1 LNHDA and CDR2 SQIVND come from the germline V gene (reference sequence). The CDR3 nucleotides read TGTGCCAGTAGACTGACCGGATATAGCAATCAGCCCCAGCATTTT. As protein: CASRLTGYSNQPQHF.

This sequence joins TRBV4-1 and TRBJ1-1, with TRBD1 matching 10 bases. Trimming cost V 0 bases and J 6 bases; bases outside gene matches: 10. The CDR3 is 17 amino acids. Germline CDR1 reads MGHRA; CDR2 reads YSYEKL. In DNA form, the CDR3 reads TGCGCCAGCAGCCAAGATACGGGGAGGACAGGGGGACCTGAAGCTTTCTTT. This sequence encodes CASSQDTGRTGGPEAFF.

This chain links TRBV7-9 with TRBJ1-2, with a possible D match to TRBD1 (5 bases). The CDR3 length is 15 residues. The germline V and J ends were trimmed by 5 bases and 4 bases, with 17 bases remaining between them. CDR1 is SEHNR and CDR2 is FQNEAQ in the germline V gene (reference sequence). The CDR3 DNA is TGTGCCAGCAGCCATTCCCAGGGAACCATCTATGGCTACACCTTC. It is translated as CASSHSQGTIYGYTF.

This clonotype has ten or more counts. The CDR3 sequence: CASSPSIYRDTYGYTF. In nucleotides, the CDR3 is TGTGCCAGCAGTCCATCGATCTATCGGGACACCTATGGCTACACCTTC. J is TRBJ1-2 and V is TRBV12-3 or TRBV12-4, with D possibly matching TRBD1 (6 bases). This CDR3 is built from 16 residues. The V gene lost 5 bases and the J gene lost 4 bases, with 20 bases spanning the gap.